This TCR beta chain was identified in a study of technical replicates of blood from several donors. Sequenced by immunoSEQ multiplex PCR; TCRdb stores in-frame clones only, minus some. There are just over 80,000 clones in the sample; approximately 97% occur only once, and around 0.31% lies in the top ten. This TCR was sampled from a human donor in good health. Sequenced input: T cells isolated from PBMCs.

This CDR3 reads CASSIGGRRTGELFF. The CDR3 DNA sequence: TGTGCCAGTAGTATCGGCGGGAGACGCACCGGGGAGCTGTTTTTT. This chain connects TRBV19 to TRBJ2-2; 7 bases map to TRBD2. CDR1 is LNHDA, CDR2 SQIVND, per germline (reference sequence). Trimming removed 3 bases from V and 4 bases from J; junction bases left unmatched: 5. This CDR3 has 15 amino acids.